One and the same sample provided the 6 T cell receptor beta chains below, sequenced in a study. Using its own MiXCR run on the 5' RACE reads, TCRdb lists one record per CDR3 protein. Of roughly 55,000 distinct CDR3 sequences listed, approximately 24% were seen once; the top ten hold approximately 3.3%. The sequencing sample was made of tumor-infiltrating naive CD4+ T cells sorted from the breast tumor. Sample subset: naive CD4+ T cells, CD4+CD45RA+CD25-. The receptors stem from a female donor with breast cancer.

In this sample, this clonotype turned up many times. The V call is TRBV5-1, the J call TRBJ1-1; 8 nucleotides agree with TRBD1. J lost 6 bases, V lost 4 bases, and 11 bases had no gene match. The CDR3 length is 15 residues. The germline V gene has CDR1 SGHRS and CDR2 YFSETQ. This CDR3 is CASSRTGTSYAEAFF. The CDR3 DNA is TGCGCCAGCAGCAGGACAGGGACAAGTTATGCTGAAGCTTTCTTT. The whole variable domain, remainder taken from reference TRBV5-1 and TRBJ1-1, is KAGVTQTPRYLIKTRGQQVTLSCSPISGHRSVSWYQQTPGQGLQFLFEYFSETQRNKGNFPGRFSGRQFSNSRSEMNVSTLELGDSALYLCASSRTGTSYAEAFFGQGTRLTVV.

This clonotype showed up just a few times. The chain uses TRBV5-1 and TRBJ1-4; 8 nucleotides align to TRBD1. Trimming cost V 4 bases and J 8 bases; bases outside gene matches: 7. This CDR3 has 14 residues. Per germline, CDR1 SGHRS and CDR2 YFSETQ. The CDR3 loop is CASSLGQGGEKLFF. As DNA, the CDR3 is TGCGCCAGCAGCCTCGGACAGGGAGGGGAAAAACTGTTTTTT. Based on the CDR3 plus reference TRBV5-1 and TRBJ1-4, the full variable domain is KAGVTQTPRYLIKTRGQQVTLSCSPISGHRSVSWYQQTPGQGLQFLFEYFSETQRNKGNFPGRFSGRQFSNSRSEMNVSTLELGDSALYLCASSLGQGGEKLFFGSGTQLSVL.

V and J are TRBV7-9 and TRBJ2-5; TRBD1 might be the D (6 bases). Deletions cut 5 bases from V and 5 bases from J, with 21 bases between. The CDR3 is made up of 16 amino acids. CDR1 is SEHNR and CDR2 is FQNEAQ in the germline V gene (reference sequence). The DNA of the CDR3 is TGTGCCAGCAGCCCCCGCCGGGCGGACAGATCGGAGACCCAGTACTTC. Protein sequence: CASSPRRADRSETQYF. Full variable domain (outside the CDR3, taken from reference TRBV7-9 and TRBJ2-5): DTGVSQNPRHKITKRGQNVTFRCDPISEHNRLYWYRQTLGQGPEFLTYFQNEAQLEKSRLLSDRFSAERPKGSFSTLEIQRTEQGDSAMYLCASSPRRADRSETQYFGPGTRLLVL.

V is TRBV5-4 and J is TRBJ2-4; D ambiguous. The CDR3 loop spans 13 amino acids. V was shortened by 6 bases and J by 5 bases, with 12 bases between the two germline ends. Germline assignment: CDR1 SGHNT and CDR2 YYREEE (reference sequence). This CDR3 reads CASNSMTENIQYF. The CDR3 DNA follows: TGTGCCAGCAACTCCATGACTGAAAACATTCAGTACTTC. Looking up the rest from reference TRBV5-4 and TRBJ2-4 gives the full variable domain: ETGVTQSPTHLIKTRGQQVTLRCSSQSGHNTVSWYQQALGQGPQFIFQYYREEENGRGNFPPRFSGLQFPNYSSELNVNALELDDSALYLCASNSMTENIQYFGAGTRLSVL.

Comment on this clonotype: This may be a read error, as it is one base from a much larger clone. This sequence joins TRBV20-1 and TRBJ2-7; tentatively, D is TRBD2 (7 bases). V was cut by 6 bases and J by 5 bases, with 17 bases left in between. Germline values: CDR1 DFQATT, CDR2 SNEGSKA (reference sequence). This CDR3 contains 13 residues. CDR3 region: CSAWEGGNDEQYF. For the CDR3, the DNA is TGCAGTGCCTGGGAGGGGGGTAACGACGAGCAGTACTTC.

The chain combines TRBV30 with TRBJ2-7, with 7 bases aligning to TRBD2. CDR1 and CDR2 from the germline V gene are GTSNPN and SVGIG (reference sequence). The length of the CDR3 is 15 residues. Trimming removed 3 bases from V and 3 bases from J; junction bases left unmatched: 11. CDR3 in amino acids: CAWSAFGAGSYEQYF. The CDR3 bases are TGTGCCTGGAGCGCTTTCGGAGCGGGGAGCTACGAGCAGTACTTC.